This T cell receptor beta chain was sequenced for a study of blood T cell repertoires in COVID-19. Across the whole study: T cells, B-cell-depleted T cells, or PBMCs provided the cDNA or gDNA that served as material.

This CDR3 region has 10 residues. Trimming took off 4 bases at V and 14 bases at J, with 12 bases between the two ends. Germline CDR1 reads SQVTM; CDR2 reads ANQGSEA. The assay was immunoSEQ multiplex PCR, and TCRdb's table has in-frame clones only and misses some. Found here are 200,000 to 250,000 clones, about nine tenths of them singletons; the top ten hold less than 4.5%. Participants' own reports of clinical history determined their cohort assignment. In regard to this clone: Just one base apart from a much larger clone, this may be a read error. In the same sample, other DNA sequences code for this CDR3.

The clonotype originates from a middle-aged woman with acute COVID-19. Sequencing was performed on PBMCs or T cells enriched from blood (not recorded which). The V and J genes are TRBV29-1 and TRBJ2-1; tentatively, D is TRBD1 (5 bases). CDR3 bases: TGCAGCGTTGTAAGAGGACATAAGTTCTTC. Its protein product is CSVVRGHKFF.